This TCR beta chain was recorded in a study of blood T cell repertoires in COVID-19. Overall study context: Whether acute or convalescent, the COVID-19 samples came from the United States, Italy and Spain.

Researchers sorted participants into cohorts using their self-reported clinical history. Cohort 3 donors counted as recovered after two negative PCRs, clearance, or resolved symptoms. The germline V gene has CDR1 MDHEN and CDR2 SYDVKM. This CDR3 is 14 amino acids long. V was clipped by 2 bases and J by 0 bases, with 5 bases between them. Per the original methods: Amplification of reference gene primers was used by the study to estimate nucleated cell counts. Assay: immunoSEQ multiplex PCR; the TCRdb copy retains only in-frame clones and omits some. That table is the source of V, J and clone size, and D and trimming were worked out from the DNA. Among a few hundred thousand clones, roughly 87% were seen once, and the ten largest hold over 0.8%.

The source material was PBMCs or T cells enriched from blood (not recorded which). The rearrangement links TRBV28 to TRBJ1-5; no firm D call. The clonotype originates from a woman aged 30 to 39 who had recovered from COVID-19. In DNA, the CDR3 is TGTGCCAGCAGTTTAATCCGTAGCAATCAGCCCCAGCATTTT. Amino acids: CASSLIRSNQPQHF.